The rows below give T cell receptor beta chains drawn from one sample of a study of regulatory T cells in long-lasting Graves disease. Each CDR3 protein gets one entry after TCRdb re-called the multiplex PCR reads with MiXCR. The table lists roughly 560,000 distinct CDR3 sequences, 15% to 20% of them singletons, with more than 20% in the top ten. These data also featured in a second study, about T cells in Graves' hyperthyroidism and ophthalmopathy.

Sequenced here: peripheral blood mononuclear cells (PBMCs), sampled at new diagnosis, from a patient treated with antithyroid drugs. Receptors were obtained from a woman aged 40-65 years with Graves disease. The CDR3 runs from the conserved cysteine through the conserved F or W. Size is omitted from some rows. Given values are once, few, many or a class for expanded clones.

v_gene	abundance	j_gene	len	CDR3aa
TRBV28	many	TRBJ1-4	17	CASSSHITGALNEKLFF
TRBV28	few	TRBJ1-5	14	CASSPTYSNQPQHF
TRBV3-1	few	TRBJ2-5	15	CASSQSGLIKETQYF
TRBV4-2	few	TRBJ1-4	16	CASSQETRAGNEKLFF
TRBV4-1	NA	TRBJ2-7	15	CASSLEAATSYEQYF
TRBV27	NA	TRBJ2-7	13	CASSTGDSREQYF
TRBV2	NA	TRBJ2-7	16	CASSPGGWGRAYEQYF
TRBV10-3	NA	TRBJ1-5	13	CAISESAREPQHF
TRBV4-1	few	TRBJ2-3	14	CASSLQSRSDTQYF
TRBV12-3/TRBV12-4	few	TRBJ2-5	14	CASSRTGEQETQYF
TRBV12-3/TRBV12-4	many	TRBJ2-1	16	CAIRASGGSSYNEQFF
TRBV20-1	many	TRBJ1-1	17	CSANFAPGAGLNTEAFF
TRBV12-3/TRBV12-4	many	TRBJ2-3	12	CASSPVQDTQYF
TRBV5-1	few	TRBJ2-3	13	CASSPGAEDTQYF
TRBV3-1	few	TRBJ2-1	16	CASSPASGGTLGEQFF
TRBV28	many	TRBJ1-2	16	CASSLQPGQGSYGYTF
TRBV3-1	many	TRBJ2-3	17	CASSPTPGGGAVITQYF
TRBV10-3	many	TRBJ2-7	12	CAISLTGLEQYF
TRBV7-9	NA	TRBJ1-3	13	CVSSETVGNTIYF
TRBV20-1	few	TRBJ2-1	14	CGASPPGVYNEQFF
TRBV12-3/TRBV12-4	once	TRBJ1-1	14	CAGSLRTENTEAFF
TRBV28	NA	TRBJ1-2	12	CASSPGPGLYTF
TRBV9	few	TRBJ1-2	13	CASSVVGYYGYTF
TRBV6-2/TRBV6-3	many	TRBJ1-2	13	CASSVDRDYGYTF
TRBV27	few	TRBJ2-5	16	CASSLVGSGRQETQYF
TRBV10-3	NA	TRBJ1-1	14	CAISEGTGNTEAFF
TRBV9	few	TRBJ2-7	14	CASSPDRGGYEQYF
TRBV12-3/TRBV12-4	many	TRBJ2-3	16	CASKSLTGGITDTQYF
TRBV6-5	few	TRBJ1-4	15	CASSYSGTGGEKLFF
TRBV2	many	TRBJ2-1	12	CASRDPGGEQFF
TRBV10-3	many	TRBJ2-1	16	CAISERDRGEYNEQFF
TRBV5-1	few	TRBJ1-4	15	CASSSTNRGGEKLFF
TRBV7-2	few	TRBJ2-7	15	CASSLTRDRGHEQYF
TRBV6-1	many	TRBJ1-5	16	CASKGVTGVRNQPQHF
TRBV28	NA	TRBJ1-1	15	CASSPLLGQGPEAFF
TRBV10-3	few	TRBJ2-3	13	CAIMGGGPDTQYF
TRBV10-2	NA	NA	11	CASARGSEQFF
TRBV28	many	TRBJ1-1	15	CASSHGFGPDTEAFF
TRBV4-1	NA	TRBJ2-5	17	CASSLGGGGKNQETQYF
TRBV28	many	TRBJ1-1	10	CALGDPKAFF
TRBV5-1	few	TRBJ2-7	14	CASSPSDRGGEQYF
TRBV19	many	TRBJ1-1	15	CASTPNVRGWTEAFF
TRBV18	many	TRBJ2-5	13	CASSPETRVTQYF
TRBV2	few	TRBJ1-5	13	CASTKGLFMTQHF
TRBV3-1	many	TRBJ2-5	15	CASSPSLSGAETQYF
TRBV5-4	few	TRBJ1-1	14	CASSRTGQGAFAFF
TRBV6-1	NA	TRBJ2-7	13	CASFQGGVYEQYF
TRBV28	NA	TRBJ1-2	14	CASSETGGVGGYTF
TRBV20-1	many	TRBJ2-1	13	CSASGSVLDEQFF
TRBV30	NA	TRBJ2-7	11	CAWGRTYEQYF
TRBV29-1	few	TRBJ2-7	13	CSVAGGRYYEQYF
TRBV20-1	many	TRBJ1-4	13	CSAREGGVAELFF
TRBV30	NA	TRBJ1-3	15	CAWSVRGTSGNTIYF
TRBV2	many	TRBJ2-2	14	CASSESPRAGELFF
TRBV11-2	NA	TRBJ2-7	15	CASSPGTATYYEQYF
TRBV11-2	few	TRBJ2-7	13	CASRSSGGGEQYF
TRBV12-3/TRBV12-4	many	TRBJ2-3	13	CASSSTGTDTQYF
TRBV20-1	few	TRBJ2-2	13	CSARDTTPGELFF
TRBV29-1	NA	TRBJ2-5	13	CSVAWGPRETQYF
TRBV4-1	few	TRBJ2-7	14	CASGKGDSGDEQYF